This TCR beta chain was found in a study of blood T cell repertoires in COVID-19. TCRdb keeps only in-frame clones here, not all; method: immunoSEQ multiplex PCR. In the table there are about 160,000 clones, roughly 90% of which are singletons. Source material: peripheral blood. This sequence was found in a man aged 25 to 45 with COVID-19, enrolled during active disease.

The CDR3 nucleotides are TGCGCCAGCAGCCAAACACAGCGGAATCAGCCCCAGCATTTT. Protein product: CASSQTQRNQPQHF. The J gene is TRBJ1-5, the V gene TRBV4-3; D ambiguous. The CDR3 covers 14 residues. Between the trimmed V and J ends, which lost 2 bases and 4 bases, there was a span of 9 bases. Germline V CDR1 and CDR2: LGHNA, YSLEER.